What follows is one T cell receptor (beta chain) and its context. This clone has just one count. The clone's antigen remains unknown. No clone much larger than this one lies a single base away; base qualities are absent. Unmatched junction bases come to 4, with V trimmed by 0 bases and J by 0 bases. The CDR1 and CDR2 encoded by the germline V gene are SGHAT and FQNNGV. From its cysteine to its phenylalanine, the CDR3 spans 17 amino acids. The CDR3 DNA has 51 bases and is translated from base 1. The source of the sample is a study of shared clonotypes between healthy human individuals (dated by TCRdb to about 2020). In terms of the full investigation: Two women and a few men aged 18 to 49 years were included in the cohort. Per donor, three plates each were used for CD4 naive and CD4 memory, two for CD8 naive, and one for CD8 memory. Leukapheresis yielded between about 0.9 and 10 billion PBMCs per donor. Different laboratories and diverse techniques were used to prepare libraries and sequence TCR repertoires, to increase sequencing depth and limit assay-specific biases. To estimate repertoire size and how much clonotypes are shared between individuals, the study performed deep sequencing of blood TCR repertoires from a handful of healthy adults. Here is what the overall study found, with its caveats: About 4.5% of naive CD4, 3% to 3.5% of naive CD8, about 2.5% of memory CD4, and less than 0.45% of memory CD8 clonotypes were shared across a few donors. Naive subsets generally had larger estimated clonotype richness than memory subsets. Based on pairwise subsampling, the degree of clonotype sharing among donors was expected to be affected by sequencing depth. Rarefaction of sorted-subset datasets indicated incomplete sequencing despite the large sequencing depth. Higher generation probabilities were observed for clonotypes shared by all four sorted-subset donors than for non-shared clonotypes. Sampling was limited to blood, and TCR repertoires in tissue likely differ from TCR repertoires in blood. The small number of donors limited the genetic and exposure-history diversity represented.

Using the deep immunoSEQ assay, TCR CDR3 regions were amplified from genomic DNA by multiplex PCR. Genomic DNA extracted from each cell subset was distributed evenly over all wells of several immunoSEQ 96-well plates, and each plate served as one replicate. Each replicate PCR for sorted subsets received about 220 ng genomic DNA, equal to about 30,000 T cell genomes. Purified libraries were quantified with a Qubit 3.0 fluorometer, sized on a Bioanalyzer 2100, and re-quantified with the KAPA Library Quantification kit. Each immunoSEQ 96-well plate was sequenced on its own single-read 150-cycle Illumina NextSeq 550 flow cell. The source study handled its data this way. Because the immunoSEQ output included only junctional sequences and no quality scores, the filtering could not be the same as the filtering used for full-length reads. To assign V/J genes and CDR3, sequences were annotated using PyIR, a Python wrapper for IgBLAST v1.9, with IMGT germline references. Reads were filtered out if the reads had weak V/J assignments (E-value above 1e-6), no CDR3, stop codons, out-of-frame junctions, or ambiguous translated residues. V3J clonotypes were defined as sequences sharing the same inferred V gene, J gene, and CDR3 amino acid sequence. Percentage overlap between repertoires was computed as shared unique clonotypes divided by the size of the smaller repertoire. Three approaches were used to assess repertoire richness: RTK rarefaction, the Chao1 estimator, and Recon v2.1 estimates of unobserved clonotypes. For all TCRbeta clonotypes obtained by the gDNA method from four donors, generation probabilities were computed with OLGA. TCRdb stores this immuneACCESS table with in-frame sequences only. Part of the clones is absent; in the studies checked, under half of the shortfall reflects unresolved V genes, and no reason is known for the rest. V, J and clone size were drawn from that table, and D and trimming were deduced from the DNA. The sample yields around 620,000 clones; approximately 96% were counted once. About 0.11% of the sample lies in the top ten.

CD8 naive samples were obtained by positive selection for CCR7 among CD45RO-negative cells, yielding a CD45RA+CCR7+ population from which TemRA cells were excluded. The donors were healthy, HIV-negative adults with no recently reported acute infections or vaccinations. Every donor was a Caucasian adult living in Nashville, Tennessee, USA. Blood was obtained by leukapheresis, after which PBMCs were separated by Ficoll-Histopaque density gradient centrifugation and cryopreserved in liquid nitrogen vapor phase. Purity and quantity of every magnetically sorted T cell population were checked by analytical flow cytometry. Genomic DNA was isolated from every sorted fraction and measured by UV absorbance on a Nanodrop 2000c.

Material for sequencing was naive CD8+ T cells sorted from blood. The cell subset or site label of this sample denotes: CD45RA+CCR7+. The sequence links TRBV11-2 to TRBJ1-3, and 8 junction bases match TRBD1. This TCR was recovered from a woman between 25 and 40 years old in good health. The DNA reads TGTGCCAGCAGCTTAGAGACAGGGGTTAGCTCTGGAAACACCATATATTTT. This yields the protein CASSLETGVSSGNTIYF.